The 3 T cell receptor beta chains listed next were all sequenced from one sample in a study of T cell changes during pregnancy in multiple sclerosis (dated by TCRdb to about 2019). To prepare the library, the immunoSEQ multiplex PCR assay was applied. TCRdb mirrors the immuneACCESS table, restricted to in-frame sequences. Some clones are absent from its copies; in checked studies, under half trace to an unresolved V gene, and the reason for the others is unknown. The sample records more than 45,000 clones, 93% of which are singletons. 3.5% to 4.5% of the sample is held by the ten biggest clonotypes. The input for sequencing was CD8+ T cells from peripheral blood mononuclear cells, taken in the second trimester of pregnancy. The receptors were gathered from a female donor with multiple sclerosis, enrolled in a pregnancy study.

This chain joins TRBV18 and TRBJ2-3; the match to TRBD1 covers 9 bases. CDR1 and CDR2 (germline): KGHSH, LQKENI. The CDR3 runs 15 residues. Trimming removed 3 bases from V and 4 bases from J; junction bases left unmatched: 5. DNA of the CDR3: TGTGCCAGCTCACCTGGAACAGGGGGCCCAGATACGCAGTATTTT. Its protein is CASSPGTGGPDTQYF. Using reference TRBV18 and TRBJ2-3 for the parts outside the CDR3, the full variable domain is NAGVMQNPRHLVRRRGQEARLRCSPMKGHSHVYWYRQLPEEGLKFMVYLQKENIIDESGMPKERFSAEFPKEGPSILRIQQVVRGDSAAYFCASSPGTGGPDTQYFGPGTRLTVL.

This clone was recorded once. The CDR3 nucleotides read TGTGCCTGGAGTGTGTTAGCGGGGTCTGGGGCCAACGTCCTGACTTTC. Protein product: CAWSVLAGSGANVLTF. The chain employs TRBV30 and TRBJ2-6, with 8 nucleotides matching TRBD2. With 0 bases clipped from V and 1 base from J, the junction kept 2 bases outside the gene matches. This CDR3 has 16 residues. Looked up from germline, CDR1 is GTSNPN and CDR2 is SVGIG (reference sequence).

The chain joins TRBV4-1 to TRBJ1-1, with TRBD1 matching over 9 bases. Germline values: CDR1 MGHRA, CDR2 YSYEKL. The CDR3 runs 14 residues. Trimming took 3 bases from V and 1 from J; bases not matched to a gene: 0. The CDR3 DNA sequence: TGCGCCAGCAGCCAGGGACAGGGGAACACTGAAGCTTTCTTT. This gives the protein CASSQGQGNTEAFF.